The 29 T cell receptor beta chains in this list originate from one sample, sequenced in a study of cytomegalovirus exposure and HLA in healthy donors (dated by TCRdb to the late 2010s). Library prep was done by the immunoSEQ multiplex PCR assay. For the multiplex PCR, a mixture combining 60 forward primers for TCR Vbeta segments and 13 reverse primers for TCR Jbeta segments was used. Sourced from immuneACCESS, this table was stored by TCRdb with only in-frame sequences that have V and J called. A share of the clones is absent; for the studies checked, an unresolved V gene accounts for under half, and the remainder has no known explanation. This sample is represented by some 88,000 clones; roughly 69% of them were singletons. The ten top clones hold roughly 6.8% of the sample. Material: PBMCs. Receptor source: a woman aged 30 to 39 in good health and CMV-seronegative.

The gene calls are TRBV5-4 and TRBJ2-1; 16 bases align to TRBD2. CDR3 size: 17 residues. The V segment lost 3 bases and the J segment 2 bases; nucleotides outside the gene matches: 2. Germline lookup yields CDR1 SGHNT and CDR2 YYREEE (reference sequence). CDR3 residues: CASSSGTSGGAYNEQFF. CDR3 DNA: TGTGCCAGCAGCTCCGGGACTAGCGGGGGGGCCTACAATGAGCAGTTCTTC.

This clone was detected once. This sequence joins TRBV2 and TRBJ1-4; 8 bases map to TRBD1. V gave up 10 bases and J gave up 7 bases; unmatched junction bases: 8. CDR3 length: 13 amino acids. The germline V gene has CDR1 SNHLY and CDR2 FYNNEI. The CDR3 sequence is CAITDREGEKLFF. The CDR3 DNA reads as TGTGCCATCACGGACAGGGAGGGTGAAAAACTGTTTTTT.

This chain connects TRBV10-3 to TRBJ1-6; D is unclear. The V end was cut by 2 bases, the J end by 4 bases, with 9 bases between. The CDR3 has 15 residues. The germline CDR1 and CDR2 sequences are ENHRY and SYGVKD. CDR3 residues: CAISEGGSYNSPLHF. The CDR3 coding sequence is TGTGCCATCAGTGAGGGTGGCAGTTATAATTCACCCCTCCACTTT.

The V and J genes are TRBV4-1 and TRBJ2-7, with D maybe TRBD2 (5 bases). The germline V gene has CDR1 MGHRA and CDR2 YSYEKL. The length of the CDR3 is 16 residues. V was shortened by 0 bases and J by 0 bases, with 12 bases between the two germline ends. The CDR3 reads CASSQEERTRSYEQYF. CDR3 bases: TGCGCCAGCAGCCAAGAGGAGCGGACCCGCTCCTACGAGCAGTACTTC.

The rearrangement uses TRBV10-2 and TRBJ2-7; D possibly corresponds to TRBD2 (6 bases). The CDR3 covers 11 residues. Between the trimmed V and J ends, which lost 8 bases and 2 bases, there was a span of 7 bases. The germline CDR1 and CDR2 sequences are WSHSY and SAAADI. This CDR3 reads CASAGTYEQYF. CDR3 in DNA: TGCGCCAGCGCGGGAACCTACGAGCAGTACTTC.

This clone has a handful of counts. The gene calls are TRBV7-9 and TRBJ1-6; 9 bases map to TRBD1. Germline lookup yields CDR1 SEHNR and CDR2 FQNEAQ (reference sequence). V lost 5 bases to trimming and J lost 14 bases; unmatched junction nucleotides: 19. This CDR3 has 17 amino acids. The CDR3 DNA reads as TGTGCCAGCAGCATTTTAGGCCCCCGGACAGGGGATCCGTCCCTCCACTTT. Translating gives CASSILGPRTGDPSLHF.

CDR3 nucleotides: TGTGCCAGCAGTCCCGGTCCTGAGGAAAAACTGTTTTTT. This sequence encodes CASSPGPEEKLFF. This chain uses TRBV2 with TRBJ1-4; no reliable D call. This CDR3 region has 13 residues. Deletions cut 5 bases from V and 8 bases from J, with 12 bases between. Germline CDR1 is SNHLY and CDR2 is FYNNEI. Looking up the rest from reference TRBV2 and TRBJ1-4 gives the full variable domain: EPEVTQTPSHQVTQMGQEVILRCVPISNHLYFYWYRQILGQKVEFLVSFYNNEISEKSEIFDDQFSVERPDGSNFTLKIRSTKLEDSAMYFCASSPGPEEKLFFGSGTQLSVL.

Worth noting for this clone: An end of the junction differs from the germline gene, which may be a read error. Here the CDR3 reads CASSPPWREYYDEQFF. The CDR3 bases are TGTGCCAGCAGTCCTCCCTGGCGGGAGTACTACGATGAGCAGTTCTTC. The gene calls are TRBV28 and TRBJ2-1; 7 positions agree with TRBD2. The CDR3 loop spans 16 amino acids. Germline lookup yields CDR1 MDHEN and CDR2 SYDVKM.

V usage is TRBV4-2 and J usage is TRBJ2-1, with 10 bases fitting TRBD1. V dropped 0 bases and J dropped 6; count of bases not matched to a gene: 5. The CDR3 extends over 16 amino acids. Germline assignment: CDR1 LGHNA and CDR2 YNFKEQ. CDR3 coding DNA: TGTGCCAGCAGCCAAGATCCCGGGACAGGGGTCAATGAGCAGTTCTTC. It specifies CASSQDPGTGVNEQFF.

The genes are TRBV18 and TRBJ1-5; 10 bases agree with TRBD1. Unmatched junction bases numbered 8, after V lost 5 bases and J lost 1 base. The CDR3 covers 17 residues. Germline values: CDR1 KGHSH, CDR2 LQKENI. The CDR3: CASSINTGQGSNQPQHF. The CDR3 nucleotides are TGTGCCAGCTCAATAAACACGGGACAGGGGAGCAATCAGCCCCAGCATTTT.

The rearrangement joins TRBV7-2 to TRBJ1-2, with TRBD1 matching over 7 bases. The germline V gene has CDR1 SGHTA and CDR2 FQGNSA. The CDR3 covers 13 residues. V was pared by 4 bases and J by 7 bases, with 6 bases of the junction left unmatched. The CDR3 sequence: CASSSETGFGYTF. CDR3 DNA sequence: TGTGCCAGCAGCTCGGAGACAGGGTTTGGCTACACCTTC.

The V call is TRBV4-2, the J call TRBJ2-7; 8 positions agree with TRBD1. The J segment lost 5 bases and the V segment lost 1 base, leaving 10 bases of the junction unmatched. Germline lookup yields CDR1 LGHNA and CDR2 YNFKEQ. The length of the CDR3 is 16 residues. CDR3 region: CASSQGQGARDDEQYF. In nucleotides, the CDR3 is TGTGCCAGCAGCCAAGGGCAGGGGGCGCGGGACGACGAGCAGTACTTC.

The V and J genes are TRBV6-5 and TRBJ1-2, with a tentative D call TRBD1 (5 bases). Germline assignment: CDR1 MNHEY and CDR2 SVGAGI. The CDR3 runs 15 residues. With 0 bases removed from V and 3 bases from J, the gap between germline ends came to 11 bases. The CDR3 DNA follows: TGTGCCAGCAGTTACTCAGGGGAAATCGACTATGGCTACACCTTC. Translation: CASSYSGEIDYGYTF.

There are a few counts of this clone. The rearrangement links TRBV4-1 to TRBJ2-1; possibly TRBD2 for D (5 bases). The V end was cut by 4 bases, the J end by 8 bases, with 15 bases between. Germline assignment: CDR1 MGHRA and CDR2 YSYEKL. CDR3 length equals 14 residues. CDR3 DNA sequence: TGCGCCAGCAGCCCTCAAATAGTCGGGGATGAGCAGTTCTTC. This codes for CASSPQIVGDEQFF.

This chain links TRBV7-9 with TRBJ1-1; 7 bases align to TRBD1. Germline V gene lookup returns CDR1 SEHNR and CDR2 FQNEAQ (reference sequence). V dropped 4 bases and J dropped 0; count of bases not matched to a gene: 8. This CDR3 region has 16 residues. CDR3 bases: TGTGCCAGCAGCTCGCTTCGGGGACAGTTGAACACTGAAGCTTTCTTT. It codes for CASSSLRGQLNTEAFF. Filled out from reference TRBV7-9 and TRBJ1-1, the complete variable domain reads DTGVSQNPRHKITKRGQNVTFRCDPISEHNRLYWYRQTLGQGPEFLTYFQNEAQLEKSRLLSDRFSAERPKGSFSTLEIQRTEQGDSAMYLCASSSLRGQLNTEAFFGQGTRLTVV.

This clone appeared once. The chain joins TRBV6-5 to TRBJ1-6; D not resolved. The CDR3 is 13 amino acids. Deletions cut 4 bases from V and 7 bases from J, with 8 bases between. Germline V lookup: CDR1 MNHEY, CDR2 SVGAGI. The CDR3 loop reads CASSLDLNSPLHF. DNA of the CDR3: TGTGCCAGCAGTTTGGACTTAAATTCACCCCTCCACTTT.

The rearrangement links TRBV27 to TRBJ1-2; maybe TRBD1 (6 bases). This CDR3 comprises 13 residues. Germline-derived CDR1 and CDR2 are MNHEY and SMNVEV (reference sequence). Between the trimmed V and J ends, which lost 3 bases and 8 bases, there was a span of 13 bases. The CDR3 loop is CASSFGGRRGYTF. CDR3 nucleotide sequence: TGTGCCAGCAGTTTCGGGGGGCGCAGGGGCTACACCTTC.

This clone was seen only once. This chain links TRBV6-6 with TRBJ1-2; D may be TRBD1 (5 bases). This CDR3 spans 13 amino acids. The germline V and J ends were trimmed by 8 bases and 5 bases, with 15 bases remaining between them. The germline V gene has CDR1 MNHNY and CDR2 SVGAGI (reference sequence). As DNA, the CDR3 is TGTGCCAGCTTTGGGACTTTGGGGTATGGCTACACCTTC. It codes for CASFGTLGYGYTF.

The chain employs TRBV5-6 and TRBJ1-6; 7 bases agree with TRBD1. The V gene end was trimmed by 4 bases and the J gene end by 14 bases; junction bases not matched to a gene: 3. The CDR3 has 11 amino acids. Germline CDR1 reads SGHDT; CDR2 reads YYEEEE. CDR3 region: CASSRRGALHF. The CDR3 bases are TGTGCCAGCAGCCGCAGGGGGGCCCTCCACTTT.

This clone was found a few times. Here the CDR3 reads CASTPRGGPDYGYTF. DNA of the CDR3: TGTGCCAGCACCCCGCGGGGAGGCCCCGACTATGGCTACACCTTC. The chain uses TRBV6-6 and TRBJ1-2; D gene uncertain. The CDR3 is 15 residues long. V was pared by 7 bases and J by 3 bases, with 18 bases between. In germline, CDR1 is MNHNY, CDR2 SVGAGI (reference sequence).

The CDR3 bases are TGTGCCAGCTCACCGGCAGGAAGAAATCAGCCCCAGCATTTT. It is translated as CASSPAGRNQPQHF. The chain uses TRBV18 and TRBJ1-5, with unresolved D. The CDR3 totals 14 residues. Deletions cut 3 bases from V and 4 bases from J, with 10 bases between. Germline CDR1 and CDR2: KGHSH and LQKENI.

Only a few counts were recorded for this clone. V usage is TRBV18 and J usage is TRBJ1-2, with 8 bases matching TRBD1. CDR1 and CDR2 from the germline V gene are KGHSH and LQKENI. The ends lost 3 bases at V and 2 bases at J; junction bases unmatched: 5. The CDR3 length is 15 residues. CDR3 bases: TGTGCCAGCTCACCGAGGACAGGGACGAACTATGGCTACACCTTC. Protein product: CASSPRTGTNYGYTF.

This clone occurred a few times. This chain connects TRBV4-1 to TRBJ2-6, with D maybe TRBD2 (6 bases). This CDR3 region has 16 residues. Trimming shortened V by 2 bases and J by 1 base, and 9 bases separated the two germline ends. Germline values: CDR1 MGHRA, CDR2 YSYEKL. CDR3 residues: CASSQSRGSGANVLTF. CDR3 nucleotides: TGCGCCAGCAGCCAATCGCGGGGTTCTGGGGCCAACGTCCTGACTTTC.

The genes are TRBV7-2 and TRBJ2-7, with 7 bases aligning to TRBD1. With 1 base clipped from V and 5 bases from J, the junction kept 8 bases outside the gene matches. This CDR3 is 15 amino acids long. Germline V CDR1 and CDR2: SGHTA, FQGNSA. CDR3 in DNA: TGTGCCAGCAGCTTAGATACAGGACAGGCGGACGAGCAGTACTTC. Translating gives CASSLDTGQADEQYF.

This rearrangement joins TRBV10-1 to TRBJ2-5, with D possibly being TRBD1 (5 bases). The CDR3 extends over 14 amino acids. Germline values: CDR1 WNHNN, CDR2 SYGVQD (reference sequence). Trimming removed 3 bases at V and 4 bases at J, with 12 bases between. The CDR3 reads CASSDGAPGETQYF. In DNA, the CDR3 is TGCGCCAGCAGTGATGGGGCCCCCGGAGAGACCCAGTACTTC.

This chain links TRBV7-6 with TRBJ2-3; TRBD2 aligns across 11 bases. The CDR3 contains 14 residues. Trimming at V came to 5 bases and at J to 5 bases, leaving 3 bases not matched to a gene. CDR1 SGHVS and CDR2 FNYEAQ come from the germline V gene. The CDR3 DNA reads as TGTGCCAGCAGCGCAGGACTAGCGGGAGATACGCAGTATTTT. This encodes CASSAGLAGDTQYF.

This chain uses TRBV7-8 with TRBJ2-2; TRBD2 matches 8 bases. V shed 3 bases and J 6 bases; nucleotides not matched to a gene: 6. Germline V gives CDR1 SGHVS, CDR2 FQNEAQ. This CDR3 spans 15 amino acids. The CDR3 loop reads CASSLQRESPGELFF. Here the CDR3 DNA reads TGTGCCAGCAGCTTGCAGCGGGAGTCCCCCGGGGAGCTGTTTTTT.

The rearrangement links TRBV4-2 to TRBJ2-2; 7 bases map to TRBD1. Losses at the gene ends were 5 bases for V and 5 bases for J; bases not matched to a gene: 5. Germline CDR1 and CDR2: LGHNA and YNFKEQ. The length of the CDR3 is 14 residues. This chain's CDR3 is CASSRDSSTGELFF. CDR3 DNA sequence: TGTGCCAGCAGCAGGGACAGCTCTACCGGGGAGCTGTTTTTT.

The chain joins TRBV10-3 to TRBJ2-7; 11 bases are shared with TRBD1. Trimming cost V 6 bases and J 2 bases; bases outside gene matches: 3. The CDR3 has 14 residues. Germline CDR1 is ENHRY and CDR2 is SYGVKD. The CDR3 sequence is CAISRGQGAYEQYF. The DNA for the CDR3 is TGTGCCATCAGCAGGGGACAGGGGGCCTACGAGCAGTACTTC.